One T cell receptor beta chain is described in this entry. Its antigen is currently not known. Within one base of it there is no much larger clone, and no base qualities were kept. TCR beta repertoires were profiled from peripheral blood of 13 young patients with multiple sclerosis to demonstrate the VDJtools post-analysis software. Multiple sclerosis patients were children and adolescents aged about 6 to 16 years. The sample is drawn from a study of post-analysis software for immune sequencing data (dated by TCRdb to about 2015). Notes on the research overall: Disease courses on record covered relapsing-remitting, secondary progressive and progressive-relapsing multiple sclerosis, though some patients had no subtype annotation. A subset of samples was prepared in parallel using single-end sample barcoding, then pooled and co-amplified after Illumina adapter ligation. The multiple sclerosis patient repertoires were compared with 10 to 12 previously published healthy control repertoires from donors aged about 6 to 26 years.

Library preparation employed PCR. These reads were obtained on an Illumina HiSeq 2500. To reduce PCR and sequencing biases, unique molecular identifiers were incorporated into the TCR beta cDNA libraries. Every 1 to 10 million input T cells yielded around 500,000 cDNA molecules, meaning each molecule approximated one T cell. The patient libraries were prepared and sequenced with the same protocol used for the earlier healthy control dataset. Samples belonging to the same batch were prepared together, multiplexed and sequenced on a shared HiSeq lane. Per the original workflow: Raw barcoded reads were processed with MIGEC, discarding single-read molecular identifier groups before consensus assembly and CDR3 extraction. VDJtools was used for post-analysis of the clonotype tables, and diversity was normalized by down-sampling every dataset to the size of the smallest sample. In repertoire overlap clustering, CDR3 amino acid sequences, but not nucleotide sequences, were matched to correct batch-related cross-sample contamination. TCRdb itself trimmed the public reads at Q25 with fastp, ran MiXCR and retained productive beta chains. Here each entry gathers all rows of one CDR3 protein and keeps the most common genes and DNA. None of the V and J calls come from the authors' own analysis; TCRdb made them. This sample holds fewer than 900,000 distinct CDR3 sequences; about half were observed only once. Around 4.7% of the sample is in the top ten clones.

A distance of 9 bases separates the germline ends of V and J, which lose 0 bases and 2 bases respectively. CDR1 and CDR2, looked up from the germline V gene, are SGDLS and YYNGEE. Including cysteine and phenylalanine, the CDR3 has 14 amino acids. The CDR3 DNA has 42 bases and is translated from base 1. Summary of the overall study and its limitations: Normalized Chao1 diversity was significantly lower in multiple sclerosis patients than controls, suggesting substantial peripheral T-cell clonal expansion. Patients showed significantly higher frequencies than controls for roughly five TRBV segments, among them TRBV5-6, TRBV5-1 and TRBV20-1. The control group was slightly older than the multiple sclerosis patient group. When samples were clustered directly using the F measure, samples prepared in the same batch co-clustered strongly, which prompted a batch-effect correction.

This clonotype was obtained from a girl aged 5-17 years with multiple sclerosis. Sequencing used blood. The sequence is built from TRBV9 and TRBJ2-7; a tentative D call is TRBD2 (6 bases match). The CDR3 protein is CASSVAAGPYEQYF. The DNA sequence reads TGTGCCAGCAGCGTAGCGGCGGGACCCTACGAGCAGTACTTC.